The 30 T cell receptor beta chains reported below all come from one sample, sequenced in a study of neurological immune-mediated disorders (dated 2019 in TCRdb). Library creation used 5' RACE. Instrument used: Illumina HiSeq 2500. The public reads were reanalyzed by TCRdb: fastp trimming at Q25, MiXCR alignment, in-frame beta chains only. A single entry per CDR3 protein holds the most common genes and DNA from its merged rows. The sample profile shows about 14,000 distinct CDR3 sequences; about 13% of them were found once. The ten largest make up around 45% of the sample. Sequenced: CD8+ T cells from blood. The receptors shown here come from a female donor with HTLV-1-associated myelopathy (HAM/TSP).

This clonotype was found many times. J is TRBJ1-6 and V is TRBV7-9; TRBD1 matches at 9 bases. The CDR3 runs to 15 residues. V was clipped by 4 bases and J by 9 bases; unmatched bases: 7. The germline V gene has CDR1 SEHNR and CDR2 FQNEAQ (reference sequence). Here the CDR3 DNA reads TGTGCCAGCAGCTCGTCGACAGGGGGTCGTTCACCCCTCCACTTT. Translating gives CASSSSTGGRSPLHF.

This clonotype was picked up many times. V gene TRBV20-1 combines with J gene TRBJ2-3, with TRBD1 as a possible D gene (6 bases). The germline gives CDR1 DFQATT, CDR2 SNEGSKA (reference sequence). This CDR3 region has 16 residues. Between the trimmed V and J ends, which lost 2 bases and 2 bases, there was a span of 17 bases. The CDR3, as DNA: TGCAGTGCTAGACCCACAGGGTCGGCTACCACAGATACGCAGTATTTT. Residues: CSARPTGSATTDTQYF.

Points on this clonotype: At one end the junction does not follow the germline gene, possibly because of a read error. The V call is TRBV27, the J call TRBJ1-2; D is possibly TRBD1 (5 bases). Germline CDR1 and CDR2: MNHEY and SMNVEV (reference sequence). The CDR3 sequence is 15 residues long. DNA for the CDR3: TGTGCCAGCAGTTTATCCCCCGGACATGGTGGTGGCTACACATTC. This gives the protein CASSLSPGHGGGYTF.

Ten or more counts support this clonotype. This CDR3 is CAISGQGPGYTF. In DNA, the CDR3 is TGTGCCATCAGTGGACAGGGCCCGGGCTACACCTTC. The chain is built from TRBV10-3 and TRBJ1-2, with 7 nucleotides matching TRBD1. V trimming: 4 bases; J trimming: 8 bases; junction bases outside the gene matches: 4. The CDR3 covers 12 residues. Germline V gene sequence: CDR1 ENHRY, CDR2 SYGVKD.

CDR3 loop: CASSPGPGQEGNTGELFF. CDR3 DNA: TGTGCCAGCAGTCCTGGGCCGGGACAGGAGGGTAACACCGGGGAGCTGTTTTTT. The chain combines TRBV6-1 with TRBJ2-2, with 8 bases aligning to TRBD1. Germline CDR1 and CDR2: MNHNS and SASEGT. There are 18 residues in the CDR3. With V trimmed by 5 bases and J by 2 bases, 13 bases remained unmatched.

This clonotype was seen ten or more times. V and J are TRBV5-1 and TRBJ2-1, with D uncertain. Trimming cost V 4 bases and J 0 bases, with 11 bases left between them. The CDR3 has 15 residues. Per germline, CDR1 SGHRS and CDR2 YFSETQ. In nucleotides, the CDR3 is TGCGCCAGCAGCCCAGGATACTTCTCCTACAATGAGCAGTTCTTC. Protein product: CASSPGYFSYNEQFF.

This clonotype was seen ten or more times. The V gene is TRBV6-2 or TRBV6-3, the J gene TRBJ2-2; the match to TRBD2 covers 12 bases. CDR3 length: 18 amino acids. Germline CDR1 and CDR2: MNHEY and SVGEGT. Trimming took 0 bases from V and 5 from J; bases not matched to a gene: 7. Written as DNA, the CDR3 is TGTGCCAGCAGTTACTCATCTAGCGGGGGGGCCAAGACCGGGGAGCTGTTTTTT. The encoded protein is CASSYSSSGGAKTGELFF.

This clonotype was picked up many times. The chain has TRBV11-2 and TRBJ2-3, with 11 bases lining up with TRBD1. Germline loops: CDR1 SGHAT, CDR2 FQNNGV. V was clipped by 7 bases and J by 5 bases; unmatched bases: 8. The CDR3 sequence is 15 residues long. This CDR3 reads CASTLPGQGVDTQYF. For the CDR3, the DNA is TGTGCCAGCACCCTCCCGGGACAGGGGGTAGATACGCAGTATTTT.

Within the sample, this clonotype is medium-sized. The chain links TRBV27 to TRBJ1-1, with D possibly being TRBD1 (5 bases). This CDR3 has 12 residues. Germline CDR1 reads MNHEY; CDR2 reads SMNVEV (reference sequence). Trimming shortened V by 8 bases and J by 3 bases, and 10 bases separated the two germline ends. The CDR3 region is CASGQGYTEAFF. In nucleotides, the CDR3 is TGTGCCAGCGGCCAGGGCTACACTGAAGCTTTCTTT.

This clonotype has a count of ten or more. The chain joins TRBV9 to TRBJ1-1; D remains unclear. V was cut by 3 bases and J by 3 bases, with 15 bases left in between. The CDR3 covers 15 residues. Germline CDR1 SGDLS, CDR2 YYNGEE. CDR3: CASSGLVDAYTEAFF. CDR3 bases: TGTGCCAGCAGCGGTTTAGTGGATGCGTACACTGAAGCTTTCTTT.

The sample holds many counts of this clonotype. The chain employs TRBV4-1 and TRBJ2-7; D remains ambiguous. The CDR3 length is 13 residues. In germline, CDR1 is MGHRA, CDR2 YSYEKL. Trimming took 0 bases from V and 7 from J, leaving 10 bases between them. CDR3 nucleotide sequence: TGCGCCAGCAGCCAAGAACGGGCTTGGGAGCAGTACTTC. Translation: CASSQERAWEQYF.

This clonotype was seen at least ten times. The gene calls are TRBV11-2 and TRBJ2-7, with 9 bases matching TRBD2. The CDR3 consists of 17 residues. Trimming cost V 4 bases and J 2 bases; bases outside gene matches: 12. CDR1 is SGHAT and CDR2 is FQNNGV in the germline V gene. Here the CDR3 reads CASSSRTSVVGAYEQYF. In nucleotides, the CDR3 is TGTGCCAGCAGCTCAAGGACTAGCGTGGTAGGGGCCTACGAGCAGTACTTC. Supplemented by reference TRBV11-2 and TRBJ2-7, the full variable domain reads EAGVAQSPRYKIIEKRQSVAFWCNPISGHATLYWYQQILGQGPKLLIQFQNNGVVDDSQLPKDRFSAERLKGVDSTLKIQPAKLEDSAVYLCASSSRTSVVGAYEQYFGPGTRLTVT.

This clonotype was counted at least ten times. CDR3 amino acids: CASSHDETQYF. The CDR3 coding sequence is TGTGCCAGCAGCCACGACGAGACCCAGTACTTC. V is TRBV7-9 and J is TRBJ2-5, with unresolved D. The germline gives CDR1 SEHNR, CDR2 FQNEAQ (reference sequence). The CDR3 sequence is 11 residues long. V shed 5 bases and J shed 5 bases, with 6 bases lying between them. Based on the CDR3 plus reference TRBV7-9 and TRBJ2-5, the full variable domain is DTGVSQNPRHKITKRGQNVTFRCDPISEHNRLYWYRQTLGQGPEFLTYFQNEAQLEKSRLLSDRFSAERPKGSFSTLEIQRTEQGDSAMYLCASSHDETQYFGPGTRLLVL.

This rearrangement joins TRBV6-2 or TRBV6-3 to TRBJ2-2, with D unclear. Between the trimmed V and J ends, which lost 6 bases and 1 base, there was a span of 9 bases. The CDR3 extends over 14 amino acids. Germline V gene sequence: CDR1 MNHEY, CDR2 SVGEGT. As DNA, the CDR3 is TGTGCCAGCAGGATAAGAGGGAACACCGGGGAGCTGTTTTTT. Translation gives CASRIRGNTGELFF.

The table lists this clonotype with many counts. The chain combines TRBV20-1 with TRBJ2-3; no clear D. This CDR3 has 10 residues. V was pared by 7 bases and J by 11 bases, with 13 bases between. Looked up from germline, CDR1 is DFQATT and CDR2 is SNEGSKA (reference sequence). CDR3 sequence: CSVVEVVQYF. CDR3 sequence (DNA): TGCAGTGTGGTTGAGGTGGTGCAGTATTTT.

This clonotype was found many times. The chain couples TRBV27 to TRBJ2-7; D is possibly TRBD1 (6 bases). This CDR3 has 15 amino acids. Looked up from germline, CDR1 is MNHEY and CDR2 is SMNVEV (reference sequence). With 2 bases removed from V and 1 base from J, the gap between germline ends came to 12 bases. This chain's CDR3 is CASSLMGHESYEQYF. The CDR3 nucleotides read TGTGCCAGCAGTTTAATGGGACACGAATCCTACGAGCAGTACTTC.

This clonotype was seen at least ten times. The J gene is TRBJ1-5, the V gene TRBV28; 10 nucleotides agree with TRBD1. Per germline, CDR1 MDHEN and CDR2 SYDVKM. V lost 8 bases to trimming and J lost 6 bases; unmatched junction nucleotides: 7. The CDR3 totals 14 residues. The CDR3 nucleotides read TGTGCCAGCGGCCCCGGGACAGGGGTTCAGCCCCAGCATTTT. It is translated as CASGPGTGVQPQHF.

A word on this clonotype: The final CDR3 position lacks the conserved phenylalanine or tryptophan, pointing to a likely read error. J is TRBJ2-3 and V is TRBV7-8; D gene unclear. V lost 1 base and J 0 bases, leaving 11 bases between the germline ends. CDR1 is SGHVS, CDR2 FQNEAQ, per germline. This CDR3 has 16 amino acids. The CDR3 DNA follows: TGTGCCAGCAGCTTAGGGGTAGAAGGTAGCACAGATACGCAGTATTTA. Translating it yields CASSLGVEGSTDTQYL.

This clonotype was counted ten times or more. The gene calls are TRBV12-3 or TRBV12-4 and TRBJ1-2; 10 bases match TRBD1. The CDR3 loop spans 19 amino acids. The junction had 20 bases not matched to a gene; V was cut back by 6 bases and J by 4 bases. The CDR3 DNA reads TGTGCCAGCAGGCCGGACGTGACAGGGGGCGTCTTAGCTCTCTATGGCTACACCTTC. Amino acid sequence: CASRPDVTGGVLALYGYTF.

This clonotype was recorded many times. The chain joins TRBV27 to TRBJ2-7, with 8 bases aligning to TRBD1. V shed 5 bases, J shed 2 bases, and the junction held 5 bases outside the gene matches. The CDR3 runs 14 residues. Per germline, CDR1 MNHEY and CDR2 SMNVEV (reference sequence). The CDR3 region is CASSPGQVTYEQYF. The CDR3 DNA reads as TGTGCCAGCAGTCCGGGACAGGTGACCTACGAGCAGTACTTC.

Many counts were recorded for this clonotype. The V call is TRBV6-1, the J call TRBJ2-1, with 9 nucleotides matching TRBD2. Trimming removed 3 bases from V and 4 bases from J; junction bases left unmatched: 7. The CDR3 runs to 16 residues. The V gene's germline CDR1 is MNHNS and CDR2 SASEGT. The CDR3 sequence: CASSDPGTSLYNEQFF. The CDR3 nucleotides read TGTGCCAGCAGTGATCCCGGGACTAGCTTGTACAATGAGCAGTTCTTC.

By sample share, this clonotype is medium-sized. The CDR3 sequence is CAISEEQINEQFF. For the CDR3, the DNA is TGTGCCATCAGTGAGGAACAAATCAATGAGCAGTTCTTC. V is TRBV10-3 and J is TRBJ2-1; D gene ambiguous. Germline values: CDR1 ENHRY, CDR2 SYGVKD. The CDR3 is 13 amino acids. With 2 bases removed from V and 6 bases from J, the gap between germline ends came to 8 bases.

Comments on this clonotype: It is likely a read error, because the conserved phenylalanine at the end of the CDR3 is missing. The V and J genes are TRBV6-5 and TRBJ1-4; D is unclear. Germline V lookup: CDR1 MNHEY, CDR2 SVGAGI. The V and J ends lost 9 bases and 0 bases respectively, with 8 bases between them. The CDR3 runs to 13 residues. In DNA form, the CDR3 reads TGTGCCAGATGGACGGCAACTAATGAAAAACTGTTTTTG. It encodes CARWTATNEKLFL.

In its sample, this clonotype ranks as medium-sized (0.01 to 0.1%). The CDR3 is CASSSARVGYEQYF. CDR3 nucleotide sequence: TGCGCCAGCAGCTCGGCCCGTGTTGGCTACGAGCAGTACTTC. The V call is TRBV5-1, the J call TRBJ2-7, with D unclear. Germline V gene data show CDR1 as SGHRS and CDR2 as YFSETQ. The CDR3 contains 14 residues. The V end was cut by 3 bases, the J end by 3 bases, with 13 bases between.

This clonotype was seen repeatedly, ten times or more. The CDR3 sequence is CSTADSPNTEAFF. The CDR3 DNA reads as TGCAGCACGGCGGACAGCCCAAACACTGAAGCTTTCTTT. This chain joins TRBV29-1 and TRBJ1-1; the D gene is possibly TRBD1 (6 bases). Trimming cost V 8 bases and J 2 bases, with 15 bases left between them. Germline-derived CDR1 and CDR2 are SQVTM and ANQGSEA. This CDR3 region has 13 residues.

This clonotype was seen many times. The chain carries TRBV5-1 and TRBJ2-4; D possibly corresponds to TRBD2 (6 bases). Germline assignment: CDR1 SGHRS and CDR2 YFSETQ. The CDR3 is 16 residues long. V gave up 7 bases and J gave up 8 bases, with 25 bases separating them. The CDR3 loop reads CASSGSSDLPRYIQYF. DNA of the CDR3: TGCGCCAGCTCCGGGAGTTCCGACCTCCCTCGGTACATTCAGTACTTC.

In its sample, this clonotype was seen many times. J is TRBJ1-1 and V is TRBV6-5; D remains unclear. V was clipped by 6 bases and J by 3 bases, with 11 bases between them. The CDR3 has 13 amino acids. Germline V lookup: CDR1 MNHEY, CDR2 SVGAGI. In DNA, the CDR3 is TGTGCCAGCAGGCAAGGCCCGGACACTGAAGCTTTCTTT. This gives the protein CASRQGPDTEAFF.

This clonotype appeared many times. V is TRBV7-9 and J is TRBJ2-5, with a tentative D call TRBD1 (5 bases). From germline, CDR1 is SEHNR and CDR2 FQNEAQ (reference sequence). This CDR3 region has 15 residues. Deletions cut 1 base from V and 4 bases from J, with 13 bases between. Here the CDR3 DNA reads TGTGCCAGCAGCTTAGAGACAGCCCTGGGAGAGACCCAGTACTTC. Its translation is CASSLETALGETQYF.

This clonotype was detected many times. J is TRBJ2-2 and V is TRBV7-3; no clear D gene. The CDR3 is 12 amino acids. V lost 1 base to trimming and J lost 4 bases, with 1 base between them. Germline CDR1 is SGHTA and CDR2 is FQGTGA. CDR3: CASSLITGELFF. Written as DNA, the CDR3 is TGTGCCAGCAGCTTAATCACCGGGGAGCTGTTTTTT.

The V gene is TRBV7-6, the J gene TRBJ2-1, with D tentatively TRBD2 (6 bases). Germline CDR1 reads SGHVS; CDR2 reads FNYEAQ. V was cut by 5 bases and J by 12 bases, with 8 bases left in between. The CDR3 contains 10 residues. As DNA, the CDR3 is TGTGCCAGCAGCCGCGGGGTGCAGTTCTTC. It specifies CASSRGVQFF.